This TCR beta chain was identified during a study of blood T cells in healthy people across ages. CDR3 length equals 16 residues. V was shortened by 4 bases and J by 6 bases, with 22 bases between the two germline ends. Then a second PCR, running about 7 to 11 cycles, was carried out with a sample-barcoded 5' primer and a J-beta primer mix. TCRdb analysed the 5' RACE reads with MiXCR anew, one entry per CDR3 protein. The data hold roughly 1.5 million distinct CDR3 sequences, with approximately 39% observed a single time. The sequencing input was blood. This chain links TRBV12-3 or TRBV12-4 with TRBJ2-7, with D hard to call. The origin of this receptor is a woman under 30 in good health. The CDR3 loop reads CASSSSHSSGPREQYF. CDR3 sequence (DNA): TGTGCCAGCAGTTCGTCCCATAGTTCAGGACCGCGCGAGCAGTACTTC.